This T cell receptor (beta chain) is drawn from a study of cytomegalovirus exposure and HLA in healthy donors. Germline assignment: CDR1 MRHNA and CDR2 SNTAGT. This CDR3 is 18 amino acids long. General observations from the study: Serostatus for CMV was the only available immune exposure information. Earlier results showed most TCR beta V segments being productive about 90% or about 30% of the time. TRBV6-2, TRBV6-3 and some other V segments were unresolvable in 87-base-pair reads. Later analysis revealed greater clonal expansion in HLA-associated TCR beta chains than in equally common others.

Details on this clone: The target antigen is unknown.

The PCR made use of 60 Vbeta and 13 Jbeta primers. Assay used: immunoSEQ multiplex PCR; TCRdb lists only in-frame clones, some missing. Of roughly 150,000 clones in the sample, more than 70% are singletons; the top ten hold approximately 3%. V and J are TRBV6-4 and TRBJ2-5; 7 positions agree with TRBD2. The J call is uncertain, as TRBJ2-7 better fits the DNA end. The sample consisted of PBMCs. The clonotype was recovered from a male donor in good health and CMV-seronegative. This CDR3 reads CASSDSPFRLARNYEQYF. As DNA, the CDR3 is TGTGCCAGCAGTGACTCGCCCTTTAGACTAGCAAGGAACTACGAGCAGTACTTC.